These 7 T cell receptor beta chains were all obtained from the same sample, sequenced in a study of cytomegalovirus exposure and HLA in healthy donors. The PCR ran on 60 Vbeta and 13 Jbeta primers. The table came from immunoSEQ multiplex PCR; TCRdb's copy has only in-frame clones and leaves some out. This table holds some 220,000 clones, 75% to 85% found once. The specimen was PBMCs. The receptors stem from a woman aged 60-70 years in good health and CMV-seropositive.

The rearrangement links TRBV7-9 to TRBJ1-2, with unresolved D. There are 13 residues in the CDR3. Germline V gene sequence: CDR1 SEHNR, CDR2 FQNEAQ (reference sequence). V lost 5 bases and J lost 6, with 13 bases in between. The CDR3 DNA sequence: TGTGCCAGCAGCCCACGGACTGCTGATGGCTACACCTTC. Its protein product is CASSPRTADGYTF.

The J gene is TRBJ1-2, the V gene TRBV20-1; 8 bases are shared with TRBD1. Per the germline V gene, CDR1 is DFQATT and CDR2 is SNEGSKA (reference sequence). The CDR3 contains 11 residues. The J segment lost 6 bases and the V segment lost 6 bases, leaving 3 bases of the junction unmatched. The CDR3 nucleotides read TGCAGTGCAGCGACAGGGGATGGCTACACCTTC. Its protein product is CSAATGDGYTF.

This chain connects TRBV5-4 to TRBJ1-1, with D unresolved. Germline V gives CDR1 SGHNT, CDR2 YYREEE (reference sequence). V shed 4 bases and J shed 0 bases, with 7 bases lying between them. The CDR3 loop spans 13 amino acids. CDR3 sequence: CASSAALNTEAFF. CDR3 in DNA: TGTGCCAGCAGCGCGGCGCTGAACACTGAAGCTTTCTTT.

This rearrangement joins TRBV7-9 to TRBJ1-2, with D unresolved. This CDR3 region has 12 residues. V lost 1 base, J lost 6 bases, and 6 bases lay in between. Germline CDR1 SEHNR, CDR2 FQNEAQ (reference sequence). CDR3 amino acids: CASSLGADGYTF. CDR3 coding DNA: TGTGCCAGCAGCTTAGGGGCAGATGGCTACACCTTC. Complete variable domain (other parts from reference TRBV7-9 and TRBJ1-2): DTGVSQNPRHKITKRGQNVTFRCDPISEHNRLYWYRQTLGQGPEFLTYFQNEAQLEKSRLLSDRFSAERPKGSFSTLEIQRTEQGDSAMYLCASSLGADGYTFGSGTRLTVV.

CDR3 nucleotides: TGTGCCAGCGCCGGGGGGGGTCTGGAGACCCAGTACTTC. It is translated as CASAGGGLETQYF. The chain uses TRBV9 and TRBJ2-5; 8 positions agree with TRBD2. The germline V gene has CDR1 SGDLS and CDR2 YYNGEE. J lost 5 bases, V lost 7 bases, and 7 bases had no gene match. CDR3 size: 13 residues.

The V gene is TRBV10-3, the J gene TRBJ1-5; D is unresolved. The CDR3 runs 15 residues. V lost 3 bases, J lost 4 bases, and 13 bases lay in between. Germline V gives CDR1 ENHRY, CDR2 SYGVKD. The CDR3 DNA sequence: TGTGCCATCAGTGACCCTAGACGCAAGAATCAGCCCCAGCATTTT. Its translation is CAISDPRRKNQPQHF.

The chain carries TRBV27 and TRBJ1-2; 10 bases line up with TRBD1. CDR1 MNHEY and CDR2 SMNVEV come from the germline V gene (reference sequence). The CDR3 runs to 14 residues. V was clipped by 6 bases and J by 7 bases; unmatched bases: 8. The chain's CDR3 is CASSDGTGVLGYTF. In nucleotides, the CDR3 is TGTGCCAGCAGCGACGGGACAGGGGTGCTTGGCTACACCTTC.